The TCR beta chain described here comes from a study of cytomegalovirus exposure and HLA in healthy donors. For the study at large: A prior study identified just under 120 million unique TCR beta sequences from roughly 180 million T cells. Study-wide results and caveats: Follow-up analysis later connected one missense variant in DCLRE1C with trimming of TCR beta V- and J-genes. CMV serostatus was the sole immune exposure information available. Associated with cytomegalovirus, according to the listing, were some 150 TCR beta chains.

Researchers ran the PCR with 60 Vbeta and 13 Jbeta primers. Only in-frame clones appear in the TCRdb table, and some are missing; sequencing was by immunoSEQ multiplex PCR. The sample yields about 120,000 clones, 74% seen once. Germline V lookup: CDR1 MDHEN, CDR2 SYDVKM. V shed 6 bases and J shed 4 bases, with 18 bases lying between them. The CDR3 covers 15 residues. Remarks on this clone: As yet, its antigen is unknown.

The specimen was PBMCs. The clonotype originates from a woman aged 50 to 60 in good health and CMV-seropositive. V is TRBV28 and J is TRBJ1-2, with D maybe TRBD1 (6 bases). This chain's CDR3 is CASRGGTNQGYGYTF. CDR3 DNA sequence: TGTGCCAGCAGGGGAGGGACAAACCAGGGCTATGGCTACACCTTC.